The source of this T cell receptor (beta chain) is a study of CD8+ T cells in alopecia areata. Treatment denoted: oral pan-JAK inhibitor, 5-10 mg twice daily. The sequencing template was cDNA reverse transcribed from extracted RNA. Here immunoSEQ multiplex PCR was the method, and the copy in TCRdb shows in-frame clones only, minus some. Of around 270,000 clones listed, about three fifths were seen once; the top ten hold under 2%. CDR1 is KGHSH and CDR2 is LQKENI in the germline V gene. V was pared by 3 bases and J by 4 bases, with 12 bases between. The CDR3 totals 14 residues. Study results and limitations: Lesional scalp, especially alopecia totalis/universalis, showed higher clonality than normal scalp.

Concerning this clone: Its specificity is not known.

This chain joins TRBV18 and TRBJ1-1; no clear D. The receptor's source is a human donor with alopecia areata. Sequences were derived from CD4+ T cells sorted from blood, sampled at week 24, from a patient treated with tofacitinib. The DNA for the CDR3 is TGTGCCAGCTCACCGGGGTCGTTTGTCACTGAAGCTTTCTTT. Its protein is CASSPGSFVTEAFF.